The rows below give T cell receptor beta chains drawn from one sample of a study of blood T cell repertoires in COVID-19. Method: immunoSEQ multiplex PCR; TCRdb's copy keeps in-frame clones and lacks some. The sample holds fewer than 250,000 clones, about four fifths seen once. Sequenced: PBMCs or T cells enriched from blood (not recorded which). The source of these receptors is a woman between 40 and 55 years old who had been exposed to COVID-19. The CDR3 runs from the conserved cysteine through the conserved F or W. The D gene is left open where the match is weak. The size entry is marked missing in some rows and otherwise reads once, few, many or a size class.

abundance	v_gene	j_gene	d_gene	CDR3nt	CDR3aa
.	TRBV19	TRBJ1-2	.	TGTGCCAGTAGTTTAAGCCCAGGGATCTATGGCTACACCTTC	CASSLSPGIYGYTF
.	TRBV4-3	TRBJ1-4	.	TGCGCCAGCAGCCAAGGCGGATTTTATAATGAAAAACTGTTTTTT	CASSQGGFYNEKLFF
.	TRBV5-1	TRBJ1-1	.	TGCGCCAGCAGCCCAAAAGGGGGTGGGACTGAAGCTTTCTTT	CASSPKGGGTEAFF
.	TRBV3-1/TRBV3-2	TRBJ2-3	TRBD2	TGTGCCAGCAGCCAAGTATCGCGGGGGGTGGGGTCAGATACGCAGTATTTT	CASSQVSRGVGSDTQYF
.	TRBV7-6	TRBJ1-6	.	TGTGCCAGCAGCTTAGGTCAGAACTATAATTCACCCCTCCACTTT	CASSLGQNYNSPLHF
.	TRBV24-1	TRBJ2-1	TRBD2	TGTGCCACCAGACCAGCGGGGGACTCCTACAATGAGCAGTTCTTC	CATRPAGDSYNEQFF
.	TRBV18	TRBJ1-2	TRBD1	TGTGCCAGCTCACCATCGGGACAGGTTAACTATGGCTACACCTTC	CASSPSGQVNYGYTF
.	TRBV9	TRBJ1-2	TRBD1	TGTGCCAGCAGCGTGTACAGGGGCAACTATGGCTACACCTTC	CASSVYRGNYGYTF
.	TRBV28	TRBJ1-1	.	TGTGCCAGCAGTTTCAGGGTGAACACTGAAGCTTTCTTT	CASSFRVNTEAFF
.	TRBV7-2	TRBJ1-2	TRBD1	TGTGCCAGCACCTCCGGGACAGACTATGGCTACACCTTC	CASTSGTDYGYTF
few	TRBV5-8	TRBJ1-1	.	TGTGCCAGCAGCTTGTGGGAGGGGCCCGCACATGGAGCTTTCTTT	CASSLWEGPAHGAFF
.	TRBV6-2/TRBV6-3	TRBJ1-1	TRBD1	TGTGCCAGCAGTTACTCGAGTGGGACAGGGATTTTCACTGAAGCTTTCTTT	CASSYSSGTGIFTEAFF
.	TRBV5-6	TRBJ2-7	TRBD2	TGTGCCAGCAGCTTTGCGGGGGTGGCCTACGAGCAGTACTTC	CASSFAGVAYEQYF
.	TRBV30	TRBJ1-1	.	TGTGCCTGGAGCTCTCACATGAACACTGAAGCTTTCTTT	CAWSSHMNTEAFF
.	TRBV6-5	TRBJ1-3	.	TGTGCCAGCAGGGACAGCTATACTCTGGGAAACACCATATATTTT	CASRDSYTLGNTIYF
.	TRBV6-1	TRBJ2-5	.	TGTGCCAGCAGTGAAGTTCCCAGGGAGACCCAGTACTTC	CASSEVPRETQYF
.	TRBV15	TRBJ1-5	TRBD1	TGTGCCACCAGCACACCGGGACAGGGCGGGTTTGGCAATCAGCCCCAGCATTTT	CATSTPGQGGFGNQPQHF
.	TRBV19	TRBJ2-1	.	TGTGCCAGTAGTGTGCCCGGGGTCTACTTTAGCAATGAGCAGTTCTTC	CASSVPGVYFSNEQFF
.	TRBV3-1/TRBV3-2	TRBJ1-2	TRBD1	TGTGCCAGCAGCTCTCGAGGGGACAGGGGGCGAGGCTACACCTTC	CASSSRGDRGRGYTF
.	TRBV19	TRBJ2-7	.	TGTGCCAGTAGTCCCACAGAGAGCTCCTACGAGCAGTACTTC	CASSPTESSYEQYF
.	TRBV29-1	TRBJ1-1	.	TGCAGCGTTGAAGCAGTGAACACTGAAGCTTTCTTT	CSVEAVNTEAFF
.	TRBV5-4	TRBJ1-2	TRBD1	TGTGCCAGCAGCTTGTCTGGGGACAGGGGGCTAAAGAACGACACCTTC	CASSLSGDRGLKNDTF
many	TRBV28	TRBJ2-2	TRBD1	TGTGCCAGCAGTGAACAGGGGGCTTACACCGGGGAGCTGTTTTTT	CASSEQGAYTGELFF
.	TRBV18	TRBJ1-2	.	TGTGCCAGCTCACCACCGCAACAGAACTATGGCTACACCTTC	CASSPPQQNYGYTF
.	TRBV5-1	TRBJ2-7	TRBD1	TGCGCCAGCAGCTTCCGGGGACAGGGGGCTGTTAACGAGCAGTACTTC	CASSFRGQGAVNEQYF
.	TRBV3-1/TRBV3-2	TRBJ2-3	.	TGTGCCAGCAGCCCACTCGAATCATGGGGGCCCACAGATACGCAGTATTTT	CASSPLESWGPTDTQYF
.	TRBV6-5	TRBJ1-2	.	TGTGCCAGCAGTAGCTCTAACTATGGCTACACCTTC	CASSSSNYGYTF
.	TRBV18	TRBJ2-5	.	TGTGCCAGCTCACCGGCCGGCGGCACCGCCAGTGGTCGGACCCAGTACTTC	CASSPAGGTASGRTQYF
.	TRBV27	TRBJ1-2	TRBD1	TGTGCCAGCCAGGCCGCCCTGGGACAGGCGGATGGCTACACCTTC	CASQAALGQADGYTF
.	TRBV28	TRBJ1-6	TRBD1	TGTGCCAGCAGTTTTTCCGGGACAGGGAATTCACCCCTCCACTTT	CASSFSGTGNSPLHF
.	TRBV3-1/TRBV3-2	TRBJ1-4	TRBD1	TGTGCCAGCAGCCAATCTACAGGGGGGGAAAAACTGTTTTTT	CASSQSTGGEKLFF
.	TRBV12-3/TRBV12-4	TRBJ1-1	TRBD1	TGTGCCAGCAGTAAGACAGGGGACACTGAAGCTTTCTTT	CASSKTGDTEAFF
many	TRBV5-1	TRBJ1-2	.	TGCGCCAGCAGCTTGGCTACTCCAGGGCATGGCTACACCTTC	CASSLATPGHGYTF
once	TRBV27	TRBJ1-5	TRBD1	TGTGCCAGCAGAAGGACAGGGGAGGGCAATCAGCCCCAGCATTTT	CASRRTGEGNQPQHF